This passage covers 24 T cell receptor beta chains from one sample sequenced in a study of T cell changes during pregnancy in multiple sclerosis. Repertoires were generated with immunoSEQ multiplex PCR, while TCRdb's copy carries only in-frame clones and drops some. The repertoire consists of 40,000 to 55,000 clones, with around 93% occurring once and the leading ten covering roughly 2.7%. Specimen: CD8+ T cells from peripheral blood mononuclear cells, collected in the second trimester of pregnancy. These receptors came from a female donor with multiple sclerosis, enrolled in a pregnancy study.

This clone was found once. The gene calls are TRBV15 and TRBJ1-5; 8 bases align to TRBD1. Germline trimming cut 3 bases from V and 5 bases from J; bases unmatched to any gene: 3. This CDR3 spans 14 amino acids. Germline assignment: CDR1 LNHNV and CDR2 YYDKDF (reference sequence). In DNA form, the CDR3 reads TGTGCCACCAGCAGCGGGACAGGCCATCAGCCCCAGCATTTT. Translation gives CATSSGTGHQPQHF.

The chain uses TRBV9 and TRBJ1-1; no definite D call. With 3 bases removed from V and 4 bases from J, the gap between germline ends came to 19 bases. The CDR3 has 16 amino acids. CDR1 and CDR2 (germline): SGDLS, YYNGEE. CDR3 amino acids: CASSEDSAAWGTEAFF. As DNA, the CDR3 is TGTGCCAGCAGCGAGGACTCGGCTGCCTGGGGCACTGAAGCTTTCTTT. Using reference TRBV9 and TRBJ1-1 for the parts outside the CDR3, the full variable domain is DSGVTQTPKHLITATGQRVTLRCSPRSGDLSVYWYQQSLDQGLQFLIQYYNGEERAKGNILERFSAQQFPDLHSELNLSSLELGDSALYFCASSEDSAAWGTEAFFGQGTRLTVV.

V gene TRBV9 combines with J gene TRBJ1-2; maybe TRBD1 (6 bases). Trimming cost V 7 bases and J 3 bases, with 13 bases left between them. The CDR3 has 13 amino acids. Germline lookup yields CDR1 SGDLS and CDR2 YYNGEE. The CDR3 DNA reads TGTGCCAGCGCTGGACAGCGCCACTATGGCTACACCTTC. It codes for CASAGQRHYGYTF.

This chain links TRBV5-6 with TRBJ1-2; the D gene is possibly TRBD1 (6 bases). Looked up from germline, CDR1 is SGHDT and CDR2 is YYEEEE. Deletions cut 6 bases from V and 7 bases from J, with 19 bases between. This CDR3 has 14 residues. CDR3 in DNA: TGTGCCAGCACCATCGGTGGGGGGGCGAGTGGCTACACCTTC. This sequence encodes CASTIGGGASGYTF.

The chain combines TRBV15 with TRBJ2-1; a weak D match, TRBD2 (6 bases). Trimming took 3 bases from V and 3 from J, leaving 9 bases between them. This CDR3 contains 14 residues. Germline loops: CDR1 LNHNV, CDR2 YYDKDF (reference sequence). CDR3 amino acids: CATSRSGGYNEQFF. CDR3 DNA: TGTGCCACCAGCAGGTCCGGGGGCTACAATGAGCAGTTCTTC.

The chain carries TRBV6-4 and TRBJ2-3; 9 nucleotides line up with TRBD2. The CDR3 contains 15 residues. The trim removed 5 bases at V and 1 base at J, leaving 4 bases unmatched. CDR1 and CDR2 (germline): MRHNA, SNTAGT. CDR3 nucleotide sequence: TGTGCCAGCAGTTTGGCTAGCGGGGGCACAGATACGCAGTATTTT. Translation gives CASSLASGGTDTQYF.

This sequence joins TRBV19 and TRBJ1-1, with D uncertain. Germline CDR1 LNHDA, CDR2 SQIVND (reference sequence). The ends were cut back, 3 bases at V and 6 bases at J, with 11 bases in the middle. The CDR3 runs to 13 residues. CDR3 sequence: CASSIRRRPEAFF. CDR3 coding DNA: TGTGCCAGTAGTATTCGGAGGAGGCCTGAAGCTTTCTTT.

The chain joins TRBV18 to TRBJ2-1, with D unresolved. The V end was cut by 8 bases, the J end by 3 bases, with 14 bases between. The germline V gene encodes CDR1 KGHSH and CDR2 LQKENI. This CDR3 region has 14 residues. In DNA form, the CDR3 reads TGTGCCAGCCCCGAAAGAGGTCTCTACAATGAGCAGTTCTTC. Translated: CASPERGLYNEQFF.

The J gene is TRBJ1-3, the V gene TRBV5-5, with 11 bases identical to TRBD1. The CDR3 covers 15 residues. The V gene's germline CDR1 is SGHKS and CDR2 YYEKEE (reference sequence). After removal of 4 bases from V and 3 bases from J, the junction contained 3 bases not matched to a gene. The DNA of the CDR3 is TGTGCCAGCAGCCCGGACAGGGGGCTTGGAAACACCATATATTTT. It encodes CASSPDRGLGNTIYF.

The CDR3 here is CASRLRTGKRAFF. In DNA, the CDR3 is TGTGCAAGTCGCTTAAGAACAGGGAAACGGGCTTTCTTT. The gene calls are TRBV12-2 and TRBJ1-1; the listed D gene, TRBD1, was not tested against the DNA. TRBV12-2 is given as a pseudogene. This CDR3 is 13 amino acids long.

The chain combines TRBV10-3 with TRBJ1-2, with TRBD1 as a possible D gene (5 bases). Germline CDR1 ENHRY, CDR2 SYGVKD. The germline V and J ends were trimmed by 0 bases and 0 bases, with 26 bases remaining between them. This CDR3 has 21 amino acids. The CDR3 DNA follows: TGTGCCATCAGTGAGTCGATGGGAGGACAAGGGATAGGGACGACTAACTATGGCTACACCTTC. Amino acids: CAISESMGGQGIGTTNYGYTF.

In the case of this clone: One junction end disagrees with the germline gene, perhaps due to a read error. This chain connects TRBV9 to TRBJ1-2; weak D call: TRBD1 (6 bases). The CDR3 runs 11 residues. Looked up from germline, CDR1 is SGDLS and CDR2 is YYNGEE. The DNA for the CDR3 is TGTGCCAGCGGTGGGGGCTATGACTACACCTTC. It specifies CASGGGYDYTF.

The chain employs TRBV2 and TRBJ2-4; 8 bases are shared with TRBD2. The CDR3 is made up of 15 amino acids. CDR1 is SNHLY, CDR2 FYNNEI, per germline. The trim removed 8 bases at V and 1 base at J, leaving 7 bases unmatched. CDR3 DNA sequence: TGTGCCAGCCCTCCAGCGGGGGCGGCCAAAAACATTCAGTACTTC. Translation gives CASPPAGAAKNIQYF.

In DNA, the CDR3 is TGCGCCAGCAGCCAAGTGGACAGTACAAGAGAGACCCAGTACTTC. The encoded protein is CASSQVDSTRETQYF. This chain joins TRBV4-3 and TRBJ2-5, with a weak D call TRBD1 (6 bases). The CDR3 length is 15 residues. CDR1 is LGHNA and CDR2 is YSLEER in the germline V gene. V was cut by 1 base and J by 4 bases, with 13 bases left in between.

In this sample, this clone turned up a few times. The rearrangement links TRBV6-4 to TRBJ2-3; 10 bases match TRBD1. With 2 bases clipped from V and 4 bases from J, the junction kept 0 bases outside the gene matches. The length of the CDR3 is 14 residues. Germline lookup yields CDR1 MRHNA and CDR2 SNTAGT. CDR3 DNA sequence: TGTGCCAGCAGTGACGGACAGGGGGCAGATACGCAGTATTTT. It yields the protein CASSDGQGADTQYF.

The chain uses TRBV6-1 and TRBJ1-3; D is uncertain. V was shortened by 6 bases and J by 4 bases, with 16 bases between the two germline ends. Germline-derived CDR1 and CDR2 are MNHNS and SASEGT. The CDR3 length is 15 residues. The CDR3 DNA sequence: TGTGCCAGCAGCGAAACGGGGTTGGGGGGAAACACCATATATTTT. This encodes CASSETGLGGNTIYF.

This chain uses TRBV15 with TRBJ2-6, with D possibly TRBD1 on 5 matching bases. The CDR3 is 17 amino acids. CDR1 is LNHNV and CDR2 is YYDKDF in the germline V gene (reference sequence). Between the trimmed V and J ends, which lost 4 bases and 0 bases, there was a span of 13 bases. In nucleotides, the CDR3 is TGTGCCACCAGCAAAGGGCAGGGCTTCTCTGGGGCCAACGTCCTGACTTTC. It yields the protein CATSKGQGFSGANVLTF.

The chain recombines TRBV4-2 with TRBJ2-7; possibly TRBD1 for D (6 bases). CDR1 and CDR2 from the germline V gene are LGHNA and YNFKEQ. This CDR3 contains 14 residues. The V and J ends lost 4 bases and 5 bases respectively, with 15 bases between them. The CDR3: CASSPPQGADEQYF. CDR3 DNA sequence: TGTGCCAGCAGCCCTCCACAGGGAGCGGACGAGCAGTACTTC.

This clone was seen a single time. This chain links TRBV7-9 with TRBJ1-6; unclear D gene. Deletions cut 4 bases from V and 7 bases from J, with 14 bases between. The CDR3 extends over 15 amino acids. Germline values: CDR1 SEHNR, CDR2 FQNEAQ (reference sequence). The CDR3: CASSSRVTENSPLHF. CDR3 in DNA: TGTGCCAGCAGCTCCCGGGTTACGGAGAATTCACCCCTCCACTTT.

This chain connects TRBV4-3 to TRBJ2-2; D gene ambiguous. Germline V gene sequence: CDR1 LGHNA, CDR2 YSLEER. The CDR3 totals 18 residues. The V end lost 0 bases, the J end lost 3 bases, and 17 bases lay between the germline ends. CDR3 residues: CASSQDGRSFFDTGELFF. In DNA, the CDR3 is TGCGCCAGCAGCCAAGATGGTCGGAGTTTTTTTGACACCGGGGAGCTGTTTTTT.

V is TRBV6-5 and J is TRBJ2-5, with 7 bases matching TRBD2. The J call is doubtful: the DNA matches TRBJ2-7 better. The V gene's germline CDR1 is MNHEY and CDR2 SVGAGI. The CDR3 loop spans 14 amino acids. CDR3 in DNA: TGTGCCAGCAGCCCCGGGGGGATCGGTAACGAGCAGTACTTC. It is translated as CASSPGGIGNEQYF.

This chain uses TRBV15 with TRBJ1-2; perhaps TRBD1 as D (5 bases). The V gene's germline CDR1 is LNHNV and CDR2 YYDKDF (reference sequence). This CDR3 has 15 amino acids. The V and J ends lost 0 bases and 4 bases respectively, with 12 bases between them. Here the CDR3 reads CATSRERQPIYGYTF. CDR3 nucleotide sequence: TGTGCCACCAGCAGAGAACGACAGCCCATCTATGGCTACACCTTC.

This rearrangement joins TRBV4-3 to TRBJ2-1; D is perhaps TRBD1 (6 bases). In germline, CDR1 is LGHNA, CDR2 YSLEER. Trimming took 1 base from V and 6 from J, leaving 16 bases between them. The CDR3 has 16 amino acids. The CDR3 spells CASSQGRGDEGNEQFF. The CDR3 DNA sequence: TGCGCCAGCAGCCAAGGCAGGGGCGATGAAGGCAATGAGCAGTTCTTC.

This chain joins TRBV7-3 and TRBJ2-1; the match to TRBD2 covers 8 bases. Trimming removed 2 bases from V and 0 bases from J; junction bases left unmatched: 9. The CDR3 loop spans 18 amino acids. Germline V gene data show CDR1 as SGHTA and CDR2 as FQGTGA. In DNA form, the CDR3 reads TGTGCCAGCAGCTTACTCGCGGGGGGCCTTACCTCCTACAATGAGCAGTTCTTC. This sequence encodes CASSLLAGGLTSYNEQFF.